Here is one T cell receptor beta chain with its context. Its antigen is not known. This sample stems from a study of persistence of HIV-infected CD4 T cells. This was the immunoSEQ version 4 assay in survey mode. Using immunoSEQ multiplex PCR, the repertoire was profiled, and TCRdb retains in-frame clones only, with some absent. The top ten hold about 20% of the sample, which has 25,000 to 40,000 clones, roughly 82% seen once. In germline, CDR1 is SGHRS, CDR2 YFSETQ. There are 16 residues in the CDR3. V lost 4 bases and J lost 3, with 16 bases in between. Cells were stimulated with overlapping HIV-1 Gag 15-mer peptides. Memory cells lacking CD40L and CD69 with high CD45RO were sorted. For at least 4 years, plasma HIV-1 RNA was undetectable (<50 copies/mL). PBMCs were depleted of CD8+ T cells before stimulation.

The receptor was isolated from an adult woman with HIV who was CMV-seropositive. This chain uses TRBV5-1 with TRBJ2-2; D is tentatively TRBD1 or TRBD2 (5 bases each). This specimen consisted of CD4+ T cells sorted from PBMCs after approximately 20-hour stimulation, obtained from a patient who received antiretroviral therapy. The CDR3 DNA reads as TGCGCCAGCAGCGCAGATCCGGGGCAATACACCGGGGAGCTGTTTTTT. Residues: CASSADPGQYTGELFF.